A single sample gave rise to the 9 T cell receptor beta chains below, sequenced in a study of shared clonotypes between healthy human individuals. The protocol was immunoSEQ multiplex PCR, while the TCRdb copy is restricted to in-frame clones and leaves out a portion. The sample yields over 2 million clones, roughly 94% seen once. Positive CCR7 selection of CD45RO-negative cells yielded the naive CD8 cells, and terminally differentiated effector memory CD45RA+ cells were excluded. The source material was naive CD8+ T cells sorted from blood. The receptors come from a man younger than 35 in good health.

The V call is TRBV6-1, the J call TRBJ2-2; the match to TRBD1 covers 8 bases. From germline, CDR1 is MNHNS and CDR2 SASEGT. This CDR3 spans 14 amino acids. The trim removed 6 bases at V and 5 bases at J, leaving 5 bases unmatched. The CDR3 DNA follows: TGTGCCAGCAGACCGGGACAGGAGACCGGGGAGCTGTTTTTT. It yields the protein CASRPGQETGELFF.

Points on this clone: Germline and junction disagree at one end, which may indicate a read error. The V and J genes are TRBV7-7 and TRBJ2-7; D call uncertain. Germline V gives CDR1 SSHAT, CDR2 FNYEAQ (reference sequence). This CDR3 is built from 13 residues. The CDR3 reads CASSLARTHEQYF. Here the CDR3 DNA reads TGTGCTAGCAGCTTAGCACGGACCCACGAGCAGTACTTC.

The gene calls are TRBV11-3 and TRBJ2-2, with no clear D. The CDR3 loop spans 17 amino acids. Trimming shortened V by 5 bases and J by 1 base, and 17 bases separated the two germline ends. Germline V gene lookup returns CDR1 SGHNT and CDR2 YENEEA. The CDR3 DNA sequence: TGTGCCAGCAGCCCTCGGGCAGGAGACCAGAACACCGGGGAGCTGTTTTTT. Its protein is CASSPRAGDQNTGELFF.

The rearrangement links TRBV27 to TRBJ2-1; D is perhaps TRBD2 (7 bases). Germline loops: CDR1 MNHEY, CDR2 SMNVEV (reference sequence). V dropped 3 bases and J dropped 8 bases, with 14 bases sitting between them. The CDR3 runs to 14 residues. The CDR3 is CASSLWGGRDEQFF. The CDR3 region has the DNA TGTGCCAGCAGTTTGTGGGGGGGGCGGGATGAGCAGTTCTTC.

The chain has TRBV29-1 and TRBJ2-2, with D uncertain. The CDR3 extends over 14 amino acids. Germline V gene data show CDR1 as SQVTM and CDR2 as ANQGSEA. V lost 4 bases, J lost 4 bases, and 13 bases lay in between. In nucleotides, the CDR3 is TGCAGCGTTGTTGGCGTGGAGAGCACCGGGGAGCTGTTTTTT. Its protein is CSVVGVESTGELFF.

The rearrangement joins TRBV7-9 to TRBJ2-7; tentatively, D is TRBD1 (5 bases). V lost 1 base to trimming and J lost 1 base, with 11 bases between them. Germline lookup yields CDR1 SEHNR and CDR2 FQNEAQ (reference sequence). The CDR3 has 15 amino acids. In nucleotides, the CDR3 is TGTGCCAGCAGCTTAGGGCAGGGTCCGTCCTACGAGCAGTACTTC. Translating it yields CASSLGQGPSYEQYF.

The V gene is TRBV9, the J gene TRBJ2-3; the match to TRBD1 covers 10 bases. The CDR3 consists of 15 residues. The junction had 6 bases not matched to a gene; V was cut back by 3 bases and J by 5 bases. Germline CDR1 and CDR2: SGDLS and YYNGEE. DNA for the CDR3: TGTGCCAGCAGCGCCGGGACAGGGGTGGGAGATACGCAGTATTTT. Residues: CASSAGTGVGDTQYF.

A note on this clone: Other DNA sequences in the sample encode the same CDR3. The rearrangement uses TRBV9 and TRBJ2-5, with 7 bases that match TRBD1. The CDR3 spans 15 residues. The germline CDR1 and CDR2 sequences are SGDLS and YYNGEE. Trimming at V came to 0 bases and at J to 1 base, leaving 3 bases not matched to a gene. CDR3 protein: CASSVEGAPQETQYF. The CDR3 DNA is TGTGCCAGCAGCGTAGAGGGGGCCCCCCAAGAGACCCAGTACTTC.

V usage is TRBV4-3 and J usage is TRBJ1-1, with 8 bases lining up with TRBD1. J lost 8 bases, V lost 2 bases, and 10 bases had no gene match. Germline values: CDR1 LGHNA, CDR2 YSLEER. The CDR3 consists of 15 residues. CDR3 in DNA: TGCGCCAGCAGCCAACTCTGGACAGGGTCCTCGGAAGCTTTCTTT. This encodes CASSQLWTGSSEAFF.